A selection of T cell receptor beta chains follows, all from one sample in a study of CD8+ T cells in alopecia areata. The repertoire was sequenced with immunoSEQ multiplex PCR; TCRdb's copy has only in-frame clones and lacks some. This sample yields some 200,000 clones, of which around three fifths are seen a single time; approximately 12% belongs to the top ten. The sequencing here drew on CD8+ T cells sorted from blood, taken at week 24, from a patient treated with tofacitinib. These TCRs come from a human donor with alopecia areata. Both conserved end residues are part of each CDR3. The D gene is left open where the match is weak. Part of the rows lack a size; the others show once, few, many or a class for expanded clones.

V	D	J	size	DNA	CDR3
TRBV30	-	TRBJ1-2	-	TGTGCCTGGAATAAACCAGGGGCCAACTATGGCTACACCTTC	CAWNKPGANYGYTF
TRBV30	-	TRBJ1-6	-	TGTGCCTGGACCGAGAATTCACCCCTCCACTTT	CAWTENSPLHF
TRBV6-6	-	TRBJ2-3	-	TGTGCCAGCAGTTTTGAGTCACGGAGGACAGATACGCAGTATTTT	CASSFESRRTDTQYF
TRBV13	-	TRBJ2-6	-	TGTGCCAGCAGCTTAGGGGTCTCTGGGGCCAACGTCCTGACTTTC	CASSLGVSGANVLTF
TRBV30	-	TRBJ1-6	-	TGTGCCTGGAGTGGCCTCGATAATTCACCCCTCCACTTT	CAWSGLDNSPLHF
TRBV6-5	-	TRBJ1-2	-	TGTGCCAGCAGTTACTCGTGGGGGAGTCCTAACTATGGCTACACCTTC	CASSYSWGSPNYGYTF
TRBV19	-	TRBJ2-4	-	TGTGCCAGTAGCTTAGGGGGCAAAAACATTCAGTACTTC	CASSLGGKNIQYF
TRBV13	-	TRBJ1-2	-	TGTGCCAGCAGCTCAACGAACTTAAGAGCCTATGGCTACACCTTC	CASSSTNLRAYGYTF
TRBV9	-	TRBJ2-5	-	TGTGCCAGCAGCGTAGGACGGCTGCTCCAAGAGACCCAGTACTTC	CASSVGRLLQETQYF
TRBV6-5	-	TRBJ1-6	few	TGTGCCAGCGGGTACTCACCCCTCCACTTT	CASGYSPLHF
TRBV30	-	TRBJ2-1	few	TGTGCCTGGAGTACTAATGAGCAGTTCTTC	CAWSTNEQFF
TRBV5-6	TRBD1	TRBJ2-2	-	TGTGCCGCCGGCGCAGGGGGCACCGGGGAGCTGTTTTTT	CAAGAGGTGELFF
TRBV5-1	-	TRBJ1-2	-	TGCGCCAGCAGCGGCGTCGTGGGGGATCGGGATGGCTACACCTTC	CASSGVVGDRDGYTF
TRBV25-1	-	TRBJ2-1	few	TGTGCCAGCAGTGCTTCAGGGGAGGTCGCTTACAATGAGCAGTTCTTC	CASSASGEVAYNEQFF
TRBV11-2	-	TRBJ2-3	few	TGTGCCAGCAGCTTAGGCACAGATACGCAGTATTTT	CASSLGTDTQYF
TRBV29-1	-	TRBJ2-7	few	TGCAGCGTTGAAGAGGGTCGGTACGAGCAGTACTTC	CSVEEGRYEQYF
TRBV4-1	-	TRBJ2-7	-	TGCGCCAGCAGCCAAGAGGGGCGCGGGACAGACTCCTACGAGCAGTACTTC	CASSQEGRGTDSYEQYF
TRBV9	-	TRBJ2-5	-	TGTGCCAGCAGCGTAGGGACTATGGAGACCCAGTACTTC	CASSVGTMETQYF